These 7 T cell receptor beta chains share one sample of origin, sequenced in a study of shared clonotypes between healthy human individuals. The naive CD8 population came from CD45RO-negative cells selected for CCR7, without terminally differentiated effector memory CD45RA+ cells. Clones were read by immunoSEQ multiplex PCR, and TCRdb kept only the in-frame ones, dropping some. The table has roughly 810,000 clones, 95% to 97% seen once. The sample was naive CD8+ T cells sorted from blood. The receptors originated from a man aged 30-40 years in good health.

V is TRBV30 and J is TRBJ2-1, with D perhaps matching TRBD1 (5 bases). The CDR3 has 15 amino acids. The germline V gene has CDR1 GTSNPN and CDR2 SVGIG (reference sequence). Trimming removed 2 bases from V and 3 bases from J, with 14 bases in between. For the CDR3, the DNA is TGTGCCTGGAGTCAAGGGCAGGGATTCTACAATGAGCAGTTCTTC. It codes for CAWSQGQGFYNEQFF.

This clone appeared a single time. The rearrangement joins TRBV7-9 to TRBJ1-1; D uncertain. Trimming took 0 bases from V and 1 from J, leaving 6 bases between them. The CDR3 is 14 amino acids. In germline, CDR1 is SEHNR, CDR2 FQNEAQ (reference sequence). DNA for the CDR3: TGTGCCAGCAGCTTAGCGTCTTCGAACACTGAAGCTTTCTTT. It encodes CASSLASSNTEAFF.

This clone appeared once. Here the CDR3 DNA reads TGTGCCAGCAGCAGGACGGGGAACACCGGGGAGCTGTTTTTT. Residues: CASSRTGNTGELFF. V usage is TRBV5-4 and J usage is TRBJ2-2, with D uncertain. This CDR3 has 14 amino acids. V lost 4 bases and J 1 base, leaving 8 bases between the germline ends. Germline CDR1 reads SGHNT; CDR2 reads YYREEE (reference sequence).

The chain employs TRBV10-1 and TRBJ2-1, with 11 bases matching TRBD2. Trimming at V came to 8 bases and at J to 4 bases, leaving 16 bases not matched to a gene. The CDR3 is made up of 18 amino acids. Per the germline V gene, CDR1 is WNHNN and CDR2 is SYGVQD (reference sequence). In DNA form, the CDR3 reads TGCGCCAGCCCCCGGGGGGGACTAGCGGAGACGCTTTACAATGAGCAGTTCTTC. Translated, it gives CASPRGGLAETLYNEQFF.

The chain uses TRBV11-2 and TRBJ2-7, with 7 bases that match TRBD1. Germline V gene lookup returns CDR1 SGHAT and CDR2 FQNNGV. Germline trimming cut 2 bases from V and 5 bases from J; bases unmatched to any gene: 9. The CDR3 sequence is 15 residues long. Written as DNA, the CDR3 is TGTGCCAGCAGCTTATCTCCAGGGGGATTTGACGAGCAGTACTTC. It codes for CASSLSPGGFDEQYF.

The chain joins TRBV11-3 to TRBJ2-7; D remains unclear. V gave up 1 base and J gave up 1 base, with 5 bases separating them. In germline, CDR1 is SGHNT, CDR2 YENEEA. The CDR3 extends over 13 amino acids. The CDR3 region has the DNA TGTGCCAGCAGCTTAGCCCCGTCCTACGAGCAGTACTTC. It specifies CASSLAPSYEQYF. The full variable domain, in which reference TRBV11-3 and TRBJ2-7 provide the parts outside the CDR3, is EAGVVQSPRYKIIEKKQPVAFWCNPISGHNTLYWYLQNLGQGPELLIRYENEEAVDDSQLPKDRFSAERLKGVDSTLKIQPAELGDSAVYLCASSLAPSYEQYFGPGTRLTVT.

The chain is built from TRBV29-1 and TRBJ2-3; 11 bases align to TRBD2. J was trimmed by 2 bases and V by 7 bases; bases with no gene match: 8. CDR1 SQVTM and CDR2 ANQGSEA come from the germline V gene. The CDR3 extends over 15 amino acids. CDR3 in amino acids: CSAPGTSGPTDTQYF. The DNA for the CDR3 is TGCAGCGCCCCCGGGACTAGCGGTCCCACAGATACGCAGTATTTT.